The rows below give T cell receptor beta chains drawn from one sample of a study of blood T cell repertoires in COVID-19. The data were produced by immunoSEQ multiplex PCR, yet TCRdb's version contains in-frame clones alone and is incomplete. The table has 150,000 to 170,000 clones, around 83% seen once. Input material: peripheral blood. These receptors all stem from a woman aged 55-75 years with COVID-19, enrolled during active disease. CDR3s include the opening cysteine and the closing phenylalanine or tryptophan. D genes are given only for firm matches. Only some rows state a clone size, as once, few, many or a class for expanded clones.

j_call v_call d_call clone_size cdr3_aa cdr3_nt
TRBJ1-2 TRBV27 TRBD1 few CASSRTILRGEGYTF TGTGCCAGCAGTCGCACCATCCTCAGGGGGGAAGGCTACACCTTC
TRBJ1-2 TRBV2 - - CASQAGVRSNYGYTF TGTGCCAGCCAGGCGGGAGTAAGGAGTAACTATGGCTACACCTTC
TRBJ2-3 TRBV5-1 - - CASSLDFGSDTQYF TGCGCCAGCAGCTTGGACTTTGGTTCAGATACGCAGTATTTT
TRBJ2-4 TRBV9 - - CASSDSSVAKNIQYF TGTGCCAGCAGCGACTCTAGCGTAGCCAAAAACATTCAGTACTTC
TRBJ2-7 TRBV13 - - CASIPRGSLDEQYF TGTGCCAGCATCCCCCGAGGCTCCCTGGACGAGCAGTACTTC
TRBJ1-3 TRBV9 - - CASSVVPSRQSSGNTIYF TGTGCCAGCAGCGTAGTCCCCTCCCGACAGTCTTCTGGAAACACCATATATTTT
TRBJ1-1 TRBV5-1 - once CASSFPRAGTEAFF TGCGCCAGCAGCTTTCCCAGGGCAGGCACTGAAGCTTTCTTT
TRBJ1-1 TRBV3-1/TRBV3-2 TRBD1 - CASSRGTGDTEAFF TGTGCCAGCAGCCGAGGGACAGGGGACACTGAAGCTTTCTTT
TRBJ2-3 TRBV7-9 TRBD2 - CASSLSGLADTQYF TGTGCCAGCAGCTTATCGGGACTAGCGGATACGCAGTATTTT
TRBJ2-2 TRBV6-1 - - CASSHRDTGELFF TGTGCCAGCAGTCACCGGGACACCGGGGAGCTGTTTTTT
TRBJ1-2 TRBV6-5 - - CASRDTYGYTF TGTGCCAGCAGAGACACCTATGGCTACACCTTC
TRBJ1-6 TRBV18 - - CASSERGSYNSPLHF TGTGCCAGCTCCGAAAGGGGTTCCTATAATTCACCCCTCCACTTT
TRBJ1-1 TRBV5-5 - - CASSLGQRNTEAFF TGTGCCAGCAGCCTGGGACAAAGGAACACTGAAGCTTTCTTT
TRBJ2-3 TRBV5-5 - - CASSFSGGTDTQYF TGTGCCAGCAGCTTCTCAGGGGGCACAGATACGCAGTATTTT
TRBJ1-5 TRBV7-3 - - CASFEDCNQPQHF TGTGCCAGCTTTGAGGACTGCAATCAGCCCCAGCATTTT
TRBJ1-3 TRBV5-5 - - CASSTRQGNTIYF TGTGCCAGCAGCACTCGACAGGGAAACACCATATATTTT
TRBJ1-2 TRBV7-2 TRBD1 - CASSASGQGVRSYGYTF TGTGCCAGCAGCGCGTCGGGACAGGGGGTTCGAAGCTATGGCTACACCTTC
TRBJ1-6 TRBV2 - - CASSDRRSSYNSPLHF TGTGCCAGCAGTGACAGGAGGAGCTCCTATAATTCACCCCTCCACTTT